Below are 3 T cell receptor beta chains sequenced from a single sample in a study of T cell responses to AZD1222 COVID-19 vaccine (TCRdb year 2021). The method was the immunoSEQ multiplex PCR assay. Here the immuneACCESS table is served through TCRdb, limited to in-frame sequences with V and J called. Missing clones are a known gap in these copies; in checked studies unresolved V genes cover under half, and the rest lacks a known reason. The sample table holds around 100,000 clones, of which approximately 81% were seen once. The ten largest account for roughly 4.7% of the sample. This specimen's time point label, per the study, means: about 28 days (+/-7) after the second vaccine dose. The sample was peripheral blood, taken 28 days after the second AZD1222 dose. These receptors came from an adult who received the AZD1222 COVID-19 vaccine.

The chain employs TRBV9 and TRBJ2-1, with TRBD2 matching 11 bases. V shed 4 bases, J shed 8 bases, and the junction held 8 bases outside the gene matches. This CDR3 is built from 15 residues. CDR1 is SGDLS, CDR2 YYNGEE, per germline. The CDR3 loop is CASSITSGGSYEQFF. CDR3 in DNA: TGTGCCAGCAGCATTACTAGCGGGGGTTCGTATGAGCAGTTCTTC.

In regard to this clone: Different DNA sequences within this sample yield the same CDR3. The J gene is TRBJ1-5, the V gene TRBV7-9; 7 positions match TRBD1. V shed 7 bases and J 0 bases; nucleotides not matched to a gene: 3. The germline V gene encodes CDR1 SEHNR and CDR2 FQNEAQ (reference sequence). The CDR3 totals 14 residues. The CDR3 sequence: CASTPGGSNQPQHF. DNA for the CDR3: TGTGCCAGCACCCCAGGGGGTAGCAATCAGCCCCAGCATTTT.

This rearrangement joins TRBV5-1 to TRBJ1-1; D is perhaps TRBD1 (5 bases). With 2 bases removed from V and 1 base from J, the gap between germline ends came to 12 bases. This CDR3 is built from 15 residues. The germline CDR1 and CDR2 sequences are SGHRS and YFSETQ. This CDR3 is CASSLGGHSNTEAFF. For the CDR3, the DNA is TGCGCCAGCAGCTTAGGAGGACATTCGAACACTGAAGCTTTCTTT.